This is a list of T cell receptor beta chains from one sample in a study of OX40 agonist ivuxolimab in advanced cancers. TCRdb's copy holds only in-frame clones and misses some; the assay was immunoSEQ multiplex PCR. There are over 65,000 clones in the sample; 84% occur only once, and around 0.8% lies in the top ten. This specimen consisted of CD4+ or CD8+ T cells sorted from blood, obtained in a trial of the OX40 agonist ivuxolimab. Source of these receptors: an adult with an advanced solid tumor such as melanoma, head and neck, liver or kidney cancer. Each CDR3 is given with its conserved first and last residue. D genes are given only for firm matches. Some rows have no size entry. The others give once, few or many, or a class for an expanded clone.

TRBV9	15	NA	TRBD1	TRBJ1-4	CASSGGTASNEKLFF	TGTGCCAGCAGCGGGGGGACAGCCTCTAATGAAAAACTGTTTTTT
TRBV18	14	once	TRBD1	TRBJ1-1	CASSRGTELTEAFF	TGTGCCAGCTCACGTGGGACAGAACTCACTGAAGCTTTCTTT
TRBV4-1	14	NA	NA	TRBJ2-4	CASRPDPSVGIQYF	TGCGCCAGCAGACCGGACCCCTCCGTTGGCATTCAGTACTTC
TRBV4-1	16	NA	NA	TRBJ1-4	CASSQVHRDGDEKLFF	TGCGCCAGCAGCCAAGTCCACAGGGACGGAGATGAAAAACTGTTTTTT
TRBV7-2	14	NA	NA	TRBJ2-5	CASSLAGGPKTQYF	TGTGCCAGCAGCTTAGCGGGGGGGCCCAAGACCCAGTACTTC
TRBV7-2	13	NA	NA	TRBJ2-1	CASSLVSQSEQFF	TGTGCCAGCAGCTTAGTTTCGCAAAGTGAGCAGTTCTTC
TRBV7-2	17	NA	TRBD2	TRBJ2-3	CASSPTSGGAQADTQYF	TGTGCCAGCAGCCCCACTAGCGGGGGGGCCCAGGCAGATACGCAGTATTTT
TRBV7-6	15	NA	TRBD1	TRBJ1-2	CASSLQLQGWDGYTF	TGTGCCAGCAGCCTCCAGCTACAGGGGTGGGATGGCTACACCTTC
TRBV9	16	NA	TRBD1	TRBJ2-3	CASSVEGRGPIDTQYF	TGTGCCAGCAGCGTAGAAGGCAGGGGGCCCATAGATACGCAGTATTTT
TRBV28	22	NA	NA	TRBJ2-2	CASTPIGQPLRTVYRNTGELFF	TGTGCCAGCACTCCCATTGGACAGCCTTTGAGGACTGTGTATAGAAACACCGGGGAGCTGTTTTTT
TRBV5-1	13	few	NA	TRBJ2-5	CASSLESSETQYF	TGCGCCAGCAGCTTGGAAAGCTCAGAGACCCAGTACTTC
TRBV20-1	11	NA	TRBD1	TRBJ2-1	CSLQGYNEQFF	TGCAGTTTACAGGGGTACAATGAGCAGTTCTTC
TRBV28	12	NA	NA	TRBJ1-6	CASSSLGLALHF	TGTGCCAGCAGTTCCCTGGGGTTGGCCCTCCACTTT
TRBV19	12	once	NA	TRBJ1-1	CASTDRSTEAFF	TGTGCCAGTACTGACCGTAGCACTGAAGCTTTCTTT
TRBV5-1	14	NA	NA	TRBJ2-3	CASSPTPGHDTQYF	TGCGCCAGCAGCCCGACGCCTGGGCACGATACGCAGTATTTT
TRBV6-5	12	NA	NA	TRBJ1-5	CATREREGPQHF	TGTGCCACGAGGGAACGGGAAGGGCCCCAGCATTTT
TRBV6-1	18	NA	NA	TRBJ2-2	CASSENVGAILNTGELFF	TGTGCCAGCAGTGAAAATGTGGGAGCCATCCTTAACACCGGGGAGCTGTTTTTT
TRBV5-6	15	NA	NA	TRBJ1-3	CASSLAYEVGNTIYF	TGTGCCAGCAGCTTGGCCTATGAGGTCGGAAACACCATATATTTT
TRBV4-1	13	NA	NA	TRBJ2-5	CASSQDQGETQYF	TGCGCCAGCAGCCAAGACCAGGGTGAGACCCAGTACTTC
TRBV11-2	16	NA	TRBD2	TRBJ2-3	CASSRLAGTSTDTQYF	TGTGCCAGCAGTCGACTAGCGGGGACTAGCACAGATACGCAGTATTTT
TRBV18	15	once	TRBD1	TRBJ2-5	CASSQYRGLQETQYF	TGTGCCAGCTCACAGTACAGGGGGCTCCAAGAGACCCAGTACTTC
TRBV7-2	16	NA	NA	TRBJ1-5	CASSLKGQKGNQPQHF	TGTGCCAGCTCCCTGAAGGGACAAAAGGGAAATCAGCCCCAGCATTTT
TRBV10-3	13	NA	TRBD2	TRBJ2-1	CAIGTTRIGEQFF	TGTGCCATCGGGACTACGAGGATTGGTGAGCAGTTCTTC
TRBV4-1	15	few	TRBD2	TRBJ2-7	CASSQGLAETYEQYF	TGCGCCAGCAGCCAAGGACTAGCGGAGACCTACGAGCAGTACTTC
TRBV6-5	16	NA	NA	TRBJ2-1	CASSYSVGGKYNEQFF	TGTGCCAGCAGTTACTCGGTGGGGGGCAAATACAATGAGCAGTTCTTC
TRBV6-4	14	NA	NA	TRBJ1-5	CASMEGFSNQPQHF	TGTGCCAGCATGGAGGGATTTAGCAATCAGCCCCAGCATTTT
TRBV6-1	13	NA	NA	TRBJ1-4	CASRGQSAEKLFF	TGTGCCAGCAGAGGACAGTCCGCTGAAAAACTGTTTTTT
TRBV7-3	14	NA	TRBD1	TRBJ1-2	CASSETGGVGGYTF	TGTGCCAGCAGCGAGACAGGGGGCGTGGGTGGCTACACCTTC
TRBV6-1	15	NA	NA	TRBJ1-1	CASSENLQGGTEAFF	TGTGCCAGCAGTGAAAACTTACAGGGAGGCACTGAAGCTTTCTTT
TRBV27	14	NA	TRBD1	TRBJ2-5	CASSEAGGGETQYF	TGTGCCAGCAGCGAAGCAGGGGGCGGGGAGACCCAGTACTTC
TRBV10-3	15	NA	NA	TRBJ1-2	CAISESSWRSYGYTF	TGTGCCATCAGTGAGTCTAGTTGGAGAAGCTATGGCTACACCTTC
TRBV7-6	14	NA	NA	TRBJ2-1	CASSLASRTGEQFF	TGTGCCAGCAGCTTAGCTAGCAGGACGGGTGAGCAGTTCTTC
TRBV5-1	15	NA	NA	TRBJ2-2	CASSSGVGPAGELFF	TGCGCCAGCAGCTCCGGAGTGGGACCCGCCGGGGAGCTGTTTTTT
TRBV5-4	17	NA	NA	TRBJ1-3	CASSFKRGASGGNTIYF	TGTGCCAGCAGCTTTAAGAGGGGGGCTTCGGGCGGAAACACCATATATTTT
TRBV27	16	NA	TRBD2	TRBJ2-3	CASSFRPGRAGDTQYF	TGTGCCAGCAGTTTTCGTCCCGGGAGGGCCGGGGATACGCAGTATTTT
TRBV19	13	few	NA	TRBJ1-2	CASRNTNNYGYTF	TGTGCCAGTAGGAACACGAATAACTATGGCTACACCTTC
TRBV2	16	NA	TRBD2	TRBJ2-7	CASRRGTSGKTYEQYF	TGTGCCAGCAGAAGGGGGACTAGCGGAAAAACCTACGAGCAGTACTTC
TRBV19	15	NA	NA	TRBJ1-5	CASASRGASNQPQHF	TGTGCCAGCGCCTCGCGGGGGGCCAGCAATCAGCCCCAGCATTTT
TRBV7-3	14	NA	NA	TRBJ2-3	CASSSDGAAGTQYF	TGTGCCAGCAGCTCCGACGGGGCAGCCGGTACGCAGTATTTT
TRBV6-6	13	NA	NA	TRBJ1-6	CASSYAADSPLHF	TGTGCCAGCAGTTACGCCGCGGATTCACCCCTCCACTTT